This T cell receptor beta chain was obtained from a study of Graves' ophthalmopathy and Graves' hyperthyroidism listed by TCRdb under 2018. About the investigation overall: Peripheral blood was collected before any treatment was given, at the time of initial diagnosis. The study used TCR beta repertoire signatures to distinguish Graves' ophthalmopathy from Graves' hyperthyroidism and to predict progression to ophthalmopathy. In total, 135 blood samples were TCR-sequenced: fewer than 50 ophthalmopathy, about 75 hyperthyroidism and approximately 17 hyperthyroidism-to-ophthalmopathy patients. A discovery set of 95 to 100 patients (43 ophthalmopathy, about 59 stable hyperthyroidism) was enrolled to explore V-J signatures distinguishing ophthalmopathy from hyperthyroidism. For independent validation, a separate cohort was made up of some 19 hyperthyroidism patients plus 17 patients who later progressed from hyperthyroidism to ophthalmopathy. T-cell repertoires of thyroid tissue and blood were compared in six hyperthyroidism patients. Once sampling was done, hyperthyroidism patients were given methimazole at a starting dose of 30 mg daily, while ophthalmopathy patients were given high-dose intravenous methylprednisolone. Broad study findings and their caveats: In cross-validation, the 13-signature model distinguished ophthalmopathy from stable hyperthyroidism with 85% to 90% sensitivity and 81% to 83% specificity, and in the test set the corresponding values were around 80% and 75%. In validation, the model predicted ophthalmopathy progression with 55% to 71% sensitivity and about 73% specificity; roughly 12 predicted patients were CT-confirmed with GO in a median of roughly 6.8 months. Among expanded thyroid clonotypes with frequency above 0.001, most also showed up in blood, which suggests that blood repertoires may reflect the thyroid immune response. No statistical method was used to set the sample size in advance, and the investigators knew which group each participant was assigned to.

Patients with ophthalmopathy had moderately to severely active disease, with a Clinical Activity Score of 3 or more, a NOSPECS grade of 4 or more, and a disease duration of less than 3 months. Anyone with other autoimmune diseases, uncontrolled infections, pregnancy or lactation was excluded from the study. Clinical symptoms, serum thyroxine, TRAb, thyroid ultrasound and orbital computed tomography were used for diagnosis. PBMCs were isolated from about 9.1 ml of fresh peripheral blood by Ficoll-Paque density gradient centrifugation. Total RNA was extracted with Trizol reagent and quality-checked on an Agilent 2100 Bioanalyzer. For repertoire sequencing, the TCR beta CDR3 regions were amplified from RNA transcripts. The first round was an RT-PCR using HTBI primers with the Qiagen OneStep RT-PCR kit, and this first round was followed by a second-round multiplex PCR, then size selection and purification. Libraries were sequenced paired-end with 100 bp reads on an Illumina HiSeq2000. As for the authors' bioinformatics: Reads were processed with SOAPnuke, discarding reads with adapters, uncalled bases, mean Phred below 15, or no exact constant-primer or identifier match. High-quality paired reads were merged with COPE v1.2.5. Clonotypes were defined as unique nucleotide sequences and were aligned to IMGT TRB V, D and J references using MiTCR v1.1. Only V-J combinations with frequency above 0.0001 were analysed, covering around 99% of repertoires. For each V-J combination, a TCR clonal expansion and chaos score was defined as the ratio of F50 clonal expansion to chaos observed in the TCRdist matrix. Features were reduced by Welch's t-statistics and random forest to over 10 V-J combinations, which fed a naive Bayes classifier. The similarity between thyroid and blood repertoires was quantified using the Morisita-Horn index. Through fastp at Q25 and MiXCR, TCRdb rebuilt clones from the public reads, retaining in-frame beta chains. Records with the same CDR3 protein are collapsed into one entry carrying the most frequent genes and DNA. For this entry, the V and J calls and clone size follow TCRdb and not the study's own pipeline. The sample table contains hundreds of thousands of distinct CDR3 sequences; only one count was recorded for about 44% of them. Approximately 43% of the sample comes from the top ten.

In regard to this clonotype: Its antigen has not been determined. No base quality values were provided; no much bigger clone lies one nucleotide off.

V drops 2 bases and J drops 7 bases, leaving 20 bases in between. CDR1 and CDR2 (SEHNR, FQNEAQ) derive from the germline V gene (reference sequence). The CDR3, cysteine through phenylalanine, is 17 amino acids long. Only the CDR3 region is kept as DNA, spanning 51 bases read in frame from base 1. Specimen: peripheral blood. This receptor was identified in an adult man with Graves' ophthalmopathy. The chain couples TRBV7-9 to TRBJ1-4, with an unclear D gene assignment. Here the CDR3 is given as CASSLKLGVPIFEKLFF. The nucleotide sequence reads TGTGCCAGCAGCTTAAAACTGGGAGTCCCGATTTTTGAAAAACTGTTTTTT.